The following is a T cell receptor (beta chain) sequence with its context. Amplification yielded TCR beta CDR3 regions, with RNA transcripts as the source. First-round RT-PCR with HTBI primers amplified the TCR CDR3 region. From the multiplex PCR reads, TCRdb called clonotypes with MiXCR, one entry per CDR3 protein. The table has roughly 40,000 distinct CDR3 sequences, about 50% seen once. Disease lasting under 3 months, a NOSPECS grade of at least 4, and a Clinical Activity Score of at least 3 were features of the ophthalmopathy patients. It was uncontrolled infection, other autoimmune disease, pregnancy or lactation that excluded patients. Clinical symptoms, serum thyroxine and TRAb, thyroid ultrasound and orbital computed tomography together formed the diagnostic basis. The sample comes from a study of T cells in Graves' hyperthyroidism and ophthalmopathy. The sequence was collected from a man aged 40-50 years with Graves' ophthalmopathy. Sequencing was carried out using blood.

The CDR3 DNA reads TGCGCCAGCAGCTGGGGGACAACAAACTATGGCTACACCTTC. The encoded protein is CASSWGTTNYGYTF. The chain is built from TRBV5-1 and TRBJ1-2; TRBD1 might be the D (6 bases). Trimming took 3 bases from V and 2 from J, leaving 11 bases between them. The CDR3 runs 14 residues. The V gene's germline CDR1 is SGHRS and CDR2 YFSETQ.